The clone carrying this TCR beta chain has more than one count but fewer than ten. The germline V gene has CDR1 SGHDT and CDR2 YYEEEE. This CDR3 region has 14 residues. Trimming shortened V by 2 bases and J by 3 bases, and 11 bases separated the two germline ends. The sample belongs to a study of patients and donors after allogeneic stem cell transplantation. TCRdb recomputed calls from the RT-PCR reads with MiXCR, one row per CDR3 protein. This repertoire shows hundreds of thousands of distinct CDR3 sequences, 38% found once; its top ten account for 11%. This clonotype was sampled from a human donor who was either an allogeneic HSCT recipient or a stem cell or donor lymphocyte infusion donor (not recorded which). It is not recorded whose cells these are; they may come from a transplant donor. Sequenced: blood, either unsorted or a sorted T cell fraction (not recorded which). The chain combines TRBV5-6 with TRBJ1-1; tentative D call: TRBD1 (6 bases). CDR3 residues: CASSLGGEDTEAFF. The DNA for the CDR3 is TGTGCCAGCAGCTTAGGGGGTGAGGACACTGAAGCTTTCTTT.